Below, 2 T cell receptor beta chains from the same sample are listed, as sequenced in a study of pediatric ulcerative colitis. Method: immunoSEQ multiplex PCR; TCRdb's copy keeps in-frame clones and lacks some. Among some 57,000 clones listed, about 87% were seen once. Sequencing was done on a sample of blood. All receptors derive from a boy between 10 and 17 years old who was a control in a study of pediatric ulcerative colitis.

This chain joins TRBV15 and TRBJ2-6; D is perhaps TRBD1 or TRBD2 (6 bases each). V lost 1 base and J 3 bases, leaving 10 bases between the germline ends. The CDR3 is 16 residues long. The germline V gene encodes CDR1 LNHNV and CDR2 YYDKDF (reference sequence). The CDR3 spells CATSRARGGGANVLTF. The CDR3 bases are TGTGCCACCAGCAGAGCCAGGGGAGGTGGGGCCAACGTCCTGACTTTC.

This chain uses TRBV4-3 with TRBJ2-7; D remains ambiguous. The CDR3 extends over 17 amino acids. Germline V gives CDR1 LGHNA, CDR2 YSLEER. V was trimmed by 2 bases and J by 5 bases, leaving 22 bases between them. This CDR3 is CASSQYHYRALLNEQYF. The DNA for the CDR3 is TGCGCCAGCAGCCAATATCATTACCGCGCCCTACTCAACGAGCAGTACTTC.